The present TCR beta chain was sequenced within a study of blood T cells in healthy people across ages. V was clipped by 0 bases and J by 5 bases, with 8 bases between them. Germline V gene data show CDR1 as SGHRS and CDR2 as YFSETQ. The CDR3 contains 13 residues. With a J-beta primer mix and a sample-barcoded 5' primer, a second PCR ran about 6 to 11 cycles. TCRdb re-analysed the 5' RACE reads in MiXCR, keeping a single row per CDR3 protein. The repertoire holds about 600,000 distinct CDR3 sequences, with around 48% as singletons. The sequenced sample consisted of blood. The receptor was derived from a man older than 75 in good health. The chain links TRBV5-1 to TRBJ2-5, with D unclear. The CDR3 DNA sequence: TGCGCCAGCAGCTTGGTGCCGAGGGAGACCCAGTACTTC. Residues: CASSLVPRETQYF.